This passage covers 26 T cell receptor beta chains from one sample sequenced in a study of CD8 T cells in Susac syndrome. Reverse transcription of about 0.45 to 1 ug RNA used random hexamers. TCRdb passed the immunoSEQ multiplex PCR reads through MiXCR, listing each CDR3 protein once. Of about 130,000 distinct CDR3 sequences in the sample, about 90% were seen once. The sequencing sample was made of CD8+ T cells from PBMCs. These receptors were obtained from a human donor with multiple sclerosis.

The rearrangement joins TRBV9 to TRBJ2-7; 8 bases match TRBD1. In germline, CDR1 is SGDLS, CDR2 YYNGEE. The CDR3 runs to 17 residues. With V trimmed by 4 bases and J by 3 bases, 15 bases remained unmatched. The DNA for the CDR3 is TGTGCCAGCAGCCCCGGGACAGGCTCGAACCCTTTCTACGAGCAGTACTTC. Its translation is CASSPGTGSNPFYEQYF.

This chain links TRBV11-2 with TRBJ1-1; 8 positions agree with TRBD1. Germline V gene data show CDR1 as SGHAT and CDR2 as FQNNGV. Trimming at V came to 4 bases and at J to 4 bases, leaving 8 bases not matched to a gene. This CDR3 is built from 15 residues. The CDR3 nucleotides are TGTGCCAGCAGCTATGGACAGGGCGAGAGCACTGAAGCTTTCTTT. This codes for CASSYGQGESTEAFF. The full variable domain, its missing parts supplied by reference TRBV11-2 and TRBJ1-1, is EAGVAQSPRYKIIEKRQSVAFWCNPISGHATLYWYQQILGQGPKLLIQFQNNGVVDDSQLPKDRFSAERLKGVDSTLKIQPAKLEDSAVYLCASSYGQGESTEAFFGQGTRLTVV.

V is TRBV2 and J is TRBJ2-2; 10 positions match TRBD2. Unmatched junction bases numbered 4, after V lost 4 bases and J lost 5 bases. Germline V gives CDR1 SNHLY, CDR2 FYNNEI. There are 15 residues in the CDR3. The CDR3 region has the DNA TGTGCCAGCAGTGTAAGGACTAGCGGTACCGGGGAGCTGTTTTTT. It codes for CASSVRTSGTGELFF.

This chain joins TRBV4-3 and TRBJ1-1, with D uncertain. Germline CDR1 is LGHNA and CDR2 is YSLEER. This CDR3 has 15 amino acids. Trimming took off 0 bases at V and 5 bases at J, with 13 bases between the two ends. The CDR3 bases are TGCGCCAGCAGCCAAGAACCGGGAGAGGGAACTGAAGCTTTCTTT. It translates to CASSQEPGEGTEAFF.

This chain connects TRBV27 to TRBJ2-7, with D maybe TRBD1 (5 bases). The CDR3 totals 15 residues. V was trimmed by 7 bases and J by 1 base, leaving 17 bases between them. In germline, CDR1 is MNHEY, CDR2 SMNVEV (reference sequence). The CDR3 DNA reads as TGTGCCAGCACCATGGAGAGACAGACTTCCTACGAGCAGTACTTC. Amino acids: CASTMERQTSYEQYF.

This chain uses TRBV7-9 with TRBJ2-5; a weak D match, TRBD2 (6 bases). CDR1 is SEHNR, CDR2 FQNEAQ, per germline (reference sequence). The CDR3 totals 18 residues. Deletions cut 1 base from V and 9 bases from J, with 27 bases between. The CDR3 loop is CASSLEGSTGLIGGAQYF. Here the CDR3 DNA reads TGTGCCAGCAGCTTAGAAGGATCAACGGGGCTGATCGGAGGGGCCCAGTACTTC.

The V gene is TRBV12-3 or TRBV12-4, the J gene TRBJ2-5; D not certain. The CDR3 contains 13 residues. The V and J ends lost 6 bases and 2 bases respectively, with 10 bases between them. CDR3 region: CASRTEIQETQYF. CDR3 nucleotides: TGTGCCAGCAGAACAGAAATACAAGAGACCCAGTACTTC.

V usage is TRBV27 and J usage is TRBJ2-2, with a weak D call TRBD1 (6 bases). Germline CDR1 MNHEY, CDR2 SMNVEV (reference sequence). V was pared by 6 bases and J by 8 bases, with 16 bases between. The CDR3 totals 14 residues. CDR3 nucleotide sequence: TGTGCCAGCAGCAATCACAGGGTAGCGGGGGAGCTGTTTTTT. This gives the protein CASSNHRVAGELFF.

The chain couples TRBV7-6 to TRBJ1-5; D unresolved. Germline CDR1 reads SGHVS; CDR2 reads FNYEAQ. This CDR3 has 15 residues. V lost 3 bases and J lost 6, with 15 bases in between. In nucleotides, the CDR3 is TGTGCCAGCAGCTTCGAGGCAGCCCTCGGTCAGCCCCAGCATTTT. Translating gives CASSFEAALGQPQHF.

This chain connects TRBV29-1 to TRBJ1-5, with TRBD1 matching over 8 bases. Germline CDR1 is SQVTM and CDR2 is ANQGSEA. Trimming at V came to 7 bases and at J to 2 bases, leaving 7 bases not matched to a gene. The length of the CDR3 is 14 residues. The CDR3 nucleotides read TGCAGCGCCCTGACAGGGGTGGGCAATCAGCCCCAGCATTTT. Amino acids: CSALTGVGNQPQHF.

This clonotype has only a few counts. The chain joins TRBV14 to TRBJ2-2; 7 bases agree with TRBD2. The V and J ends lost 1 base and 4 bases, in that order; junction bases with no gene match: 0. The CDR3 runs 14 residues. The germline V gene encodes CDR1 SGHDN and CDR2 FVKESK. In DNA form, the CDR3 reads TGTGCCAGCAGCCAAGGCGGGAGCACCGGGGAGCTGTTTTTT. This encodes CASSQGGSTGELFF.

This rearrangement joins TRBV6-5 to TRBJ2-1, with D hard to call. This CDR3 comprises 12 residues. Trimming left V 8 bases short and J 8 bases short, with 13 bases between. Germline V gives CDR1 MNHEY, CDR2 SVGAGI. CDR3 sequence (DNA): TGTGCCAGCTCTCTGGGTTACGATGAGCAGTTCTTC. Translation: CASSLGYDEQFF.

CDR3 bases: TGTGCCAGTTCAAGGACCTGGGGTGAAAAACTGTTTTTT. Its translation is CASSRTWGEKLFF. The gene calls are TRBV27 and TRBJ1-4, with unresolved D. This CDR3 is built from 13 residues. The V gene's germline CDR1 is MNHEY and CDR2 SMNVEV (reference sequence). The V and J ends lost 9 bases and 7 bases respectively, with 15 bases between them.

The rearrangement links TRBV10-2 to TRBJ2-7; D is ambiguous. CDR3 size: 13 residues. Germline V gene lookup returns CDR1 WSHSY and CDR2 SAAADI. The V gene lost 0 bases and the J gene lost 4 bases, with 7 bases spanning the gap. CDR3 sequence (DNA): TGCGCCAGCAGTGAGTCGACCCGATACGAGCAGTACTTC. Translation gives CASSESTRYEQYF.

The CDR3: CASSLFALSSYEQYF. The DNA for the CDR3 is TGTGCCAGCAGTTTGTTCGCGCTTAGCTCCTACGAGCAGTACTTC. The chain employs TRBV27 and TRBJ2-7; D is ambiguous. V lost 3 bases, J lost 0 bases, and 12 bases lay in between. This CDR3 contains 15 residues. Germline V gene sequence: CDR1 MNHEY, CDR2 SMNVEV (reference sequence).

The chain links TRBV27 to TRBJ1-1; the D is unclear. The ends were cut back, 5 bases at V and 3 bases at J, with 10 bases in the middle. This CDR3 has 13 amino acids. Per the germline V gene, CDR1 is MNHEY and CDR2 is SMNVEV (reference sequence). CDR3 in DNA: TGTGCCAGCAGTCCGGATGCGTACACTGAAGCTTTCTTT. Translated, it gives CASSPDAYTEAFF.

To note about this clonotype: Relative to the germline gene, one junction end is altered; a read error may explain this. In nucleotides, the CDR3 is TGTGCCAGCAGCCAAGCCCAGAGTACTACTGAAAAACTGTTTTTT. Protein: CASSQAQSTTEKLFF. The rearrangement uses TRBV14 and TRBJ1-4; D remains unclear. This CDR3 has 15 amino acids. CDR1 is SGHDN, CDR2 FVKESK, per germline.

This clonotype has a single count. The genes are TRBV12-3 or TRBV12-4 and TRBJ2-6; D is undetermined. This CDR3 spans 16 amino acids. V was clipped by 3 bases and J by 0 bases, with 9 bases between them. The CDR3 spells CASSFVTYSGANVLTF. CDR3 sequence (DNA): TGTGCCAGCAGTTTTGTAACGTACTCTGGGGCCAACGTCCTGACTTTC.

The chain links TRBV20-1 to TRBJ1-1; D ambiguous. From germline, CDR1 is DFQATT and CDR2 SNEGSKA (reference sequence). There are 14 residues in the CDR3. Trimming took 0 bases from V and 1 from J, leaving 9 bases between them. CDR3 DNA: TGCAGTGCTAGAGATGAGCGGTGGAACACTGAAGCTTTCTTT. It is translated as CSARDERWNTEAFF.

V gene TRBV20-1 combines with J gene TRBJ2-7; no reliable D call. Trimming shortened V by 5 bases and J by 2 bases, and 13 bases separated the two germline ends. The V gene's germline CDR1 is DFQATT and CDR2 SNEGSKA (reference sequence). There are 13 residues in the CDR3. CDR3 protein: CSAPDRYTYEQYF. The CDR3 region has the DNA TGCAGTGCTCCCGACCGATACACCTACGAGCAGTACTTC.

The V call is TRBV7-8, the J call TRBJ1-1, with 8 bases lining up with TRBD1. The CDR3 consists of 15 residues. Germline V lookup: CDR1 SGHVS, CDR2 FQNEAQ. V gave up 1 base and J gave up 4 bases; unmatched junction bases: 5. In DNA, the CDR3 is TGTGCCAGCAGCTTAGTTAGGACAGGGCTCACTGAAGCTTTCTTT. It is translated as CASSLVRTGLTEAFF.

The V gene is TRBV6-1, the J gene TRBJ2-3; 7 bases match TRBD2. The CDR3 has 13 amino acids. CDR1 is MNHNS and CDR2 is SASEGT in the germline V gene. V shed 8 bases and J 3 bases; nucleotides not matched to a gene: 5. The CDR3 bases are TGTGCCAGCTCCCTAGCGGTTACAGATACGCAGTATTTT. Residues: CASSLAVTDTQYF.

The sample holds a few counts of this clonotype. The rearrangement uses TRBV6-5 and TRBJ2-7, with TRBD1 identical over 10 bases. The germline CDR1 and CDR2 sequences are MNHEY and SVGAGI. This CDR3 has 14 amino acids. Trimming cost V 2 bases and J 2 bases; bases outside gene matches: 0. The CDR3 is CASSYGTGAYEQYF. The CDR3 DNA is TGTGCCAGCAGTTACGGGACAGGGGCCTACGAGCAGTACTTC.

CDR3 in amino acids: CASSLAPGLNTEAFF. CDR3 DNA: TGTGCCAGCAGTTTAGCCCCCGGGTTGAACACTGAAGCTTTCTTT. The V and J genes are TRBV27 and TRBJ1-1; D gene uncertain. CDR3 length: 15 residues. V lost 2 bases and J lost 0, with 10 bases in between. CDR1 MNHEY and CDR2 SMNVEV come from the germline V gene (reference sequence).

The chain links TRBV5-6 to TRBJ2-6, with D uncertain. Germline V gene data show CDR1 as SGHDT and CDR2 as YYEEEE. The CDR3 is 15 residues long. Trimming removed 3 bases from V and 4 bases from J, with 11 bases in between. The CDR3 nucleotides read TGTGCCAGCAGCTGGGGTGATGGAGGGGCCAACGTCCTGACTTTC. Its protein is CASSWGDGGANVLTF.

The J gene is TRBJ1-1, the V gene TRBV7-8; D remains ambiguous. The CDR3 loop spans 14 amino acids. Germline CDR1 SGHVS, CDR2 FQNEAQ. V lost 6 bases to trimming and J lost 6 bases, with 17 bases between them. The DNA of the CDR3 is TGTGCCAGCAGACACATGGACCTCGTGGCTGAAGCTTTCTTT. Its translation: CASRHMDLVAEAFF.